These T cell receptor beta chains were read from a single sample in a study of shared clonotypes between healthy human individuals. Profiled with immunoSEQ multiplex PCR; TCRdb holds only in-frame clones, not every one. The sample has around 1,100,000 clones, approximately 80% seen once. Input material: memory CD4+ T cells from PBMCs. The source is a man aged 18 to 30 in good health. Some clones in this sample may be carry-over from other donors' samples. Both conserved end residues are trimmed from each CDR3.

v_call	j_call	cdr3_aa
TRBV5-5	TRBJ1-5	ASSLSAEGTDRVNNQPQH
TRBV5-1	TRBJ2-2	ASSRLAGANTGELF
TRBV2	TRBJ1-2	ASTETAYGYT
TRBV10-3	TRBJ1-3	AANRDRGPGNTIY
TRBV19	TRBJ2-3	ASSPGTDTQY
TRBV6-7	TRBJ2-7	ASSYPPTQAYEQY
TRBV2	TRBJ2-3	ASRWDRNTDTQY
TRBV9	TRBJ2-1	ASSVGWGLGNNEQF
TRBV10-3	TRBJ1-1	AIMIRDSGNTEAF
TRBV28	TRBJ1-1	ASSSGGARGTEAF
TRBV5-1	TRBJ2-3	ASSLAGQFSTDTQY
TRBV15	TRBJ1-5	ATRSREGGNQPQH
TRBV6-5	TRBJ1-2	ASSPGGESPKGYT
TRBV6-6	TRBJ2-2	ASSYPPGVLGELF
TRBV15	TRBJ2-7	ATSRDPGHSYEQY
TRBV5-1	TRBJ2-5	ASSYTTGEETQY
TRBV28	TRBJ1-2	ASSPGRSFGYT
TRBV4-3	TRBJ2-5	ASSQDGGIGTQY
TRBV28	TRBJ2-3	ASSPGARGRTDTQY
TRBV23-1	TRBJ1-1	ASSRPNTEAF
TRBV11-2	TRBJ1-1	ASSPGHTNTEAF
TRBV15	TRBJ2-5	ATSRDSRETQY
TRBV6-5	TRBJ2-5	ASRRTSVGGETQY
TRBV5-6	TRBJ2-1	ASSLKLGLAGAGEQF
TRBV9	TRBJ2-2	ASSVVGQSTGELF
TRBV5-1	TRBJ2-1	ASGSAGPDYNEQF
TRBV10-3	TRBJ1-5	AISGGESNQPQH
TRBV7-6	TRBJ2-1	ASSLAGTTQDEQF
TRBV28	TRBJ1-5	ASSLGTGNQPQH
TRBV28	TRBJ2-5	ASSPLRRGQQETQY
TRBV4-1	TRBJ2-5	ASSGGIRLQETQY
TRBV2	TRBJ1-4	ASSLTGGSTNEKLF
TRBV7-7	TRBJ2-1	ASSPGLGDEQF
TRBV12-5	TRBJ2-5	ASGLEGVGTQY
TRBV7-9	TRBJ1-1	ASSVQGGTEAF
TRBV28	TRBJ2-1	ASRPGLAGGHSYNEQF
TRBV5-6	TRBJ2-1	ASSLLVSGSGRIDEQF
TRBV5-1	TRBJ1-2	ASSSGQGASYGYT
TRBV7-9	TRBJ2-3	ASSSRTSAGDTQY
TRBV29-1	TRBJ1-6	SAALGRENSPLH
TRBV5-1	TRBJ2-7	ASSPQASGTYEQY
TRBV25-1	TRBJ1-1	ASIKQGAQTEAF
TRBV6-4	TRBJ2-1	ASSSELAAYNEQF
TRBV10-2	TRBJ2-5	ASSDRTGGETQY
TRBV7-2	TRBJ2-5	ASSLGLGGETQY